A single sample is the source of the 8 T cell receptor beta chains below, sequenced in a study of blood T cell repertoires in COVID-19. The repertoire was sequenced with immunoSEQ multiplex PCR; TCRdb's copy has only in-frame clones and lacks some. The sample has roughly 300,000 clones, roughly 85% seen once. Input material: peripheral blood. The receptor set was obtained from a human donor in a cohort sampled during active COVID-19.

The chain carries TRBV7-9 and TRBJ1-3, with 8 bases matching TRBD1. The germline V gene has CDR1 SEHNR and CDR2 FQNEAQ (reference sequence). The CDR3 spans 15 residues. J lost 4 bases, V lost 6 bases, and 8 bases had no gene match. The CDR3 DNA reads TGTGCCAGCAGTCCGACGACAGGGGCGGGAAACACCATATATTTT. Its translation: CASSPTTGAGNTIYF.

In its sample, this clone was seen many times. This chain connects TRBV6-5 to TRBJ1-1; possible D gene TRBD1, 6 bases. Per germline, CDR1 MNHEY and CDR2 SVGAGI. The CDR3 runs to 14 residues. The V end lost 6 bases, the J end lost 5 bases, and 16 bases lay between the germline ends. CDR3: CASRKTGLGTEAFF. In nucleotides, the CDR3 is TGTGCCAGCAGAAAAACAGGGTTGGGGACTGAAGCTTTCTTT.

The rearrangement uses TRBV18 and TRBJ2-2; D is possibly TRBD1 (5 bases). This CDR3 region has 14 residues. Trimming left V 4 bases short and J 8 bases short, with 14 bases between. Looked up from germline, CDR1 is KGHSH and CDR2 is LQKENI. The CDR3 loop is CASSLSQGWGELFF. In nucleotides, the CDR3 is TGTGCCAGCTCACTAAGTCAGGGTTGGGGGGAGCTGTTTTTT. Combining the CDR3 with reference TRBV18 and TRBJ2-2 gives the whole variable domain NAGVMQNPRHLVRRRGQEARLRCSPMKGHSHVYWYRQLPEEGLKFMVYLQKENIIDESGMPKERFSAEFPKEGPSILRIQQVVRGDSAAYFCASSLSQGWGELFFGEGSRLTVL.

The chain links TRBV7-9 to TRBJ2-5; D remains unclear. The CDR3 extends over 12 amino acids. Per germline, CDR1 SEHNR and CDR2 FQNEAQ (reference sequence). Deletions cut 6 bases from V and 5 bases from J, with 10 bases between. In nucleotides, the CDR3 is TGTGCCAGCAGTCTACTGGGCGAGACCCAGTACTTC. Protein: CASSLLGETQYF.

This chain uses TRBV9 with TRBJ2-3; TRBD2 agrees at 8 bases. This CDR3 region has 15 residues. J gave up 1 base and V 2 bases, and 3 bases lay outside the gene matches. CDR1 SGDLS and CDR2 YYNGEE come from the germline V gene. The CDR3 DNA reads as TGTGCCAGCAGCGTTCGGGGGGGCCGCACAGATACGCAGTATTTT. Its protein product is CASSVRGGRTDTQYF.

The genes are TRBV5-5 and TRBJ2-7, with D hard to call. The germline V gene has CDR1 SGHKS and CDR2 YYEKEE (reference sequence). Between the trimmed V and J ends, which lost 0 bases and 3 bases, there was a span of 13 bases. The CDR3 is made up of 15 amino acids. CDR3 bases: TGTGCCAGCAGCTTGGTAATGTGGCAGGACTACGAGCAGTACTTC. Translation: CASSLVMWQDYEQYF.

The chain is built from TRBV5-1 and TRBJ2-3, with D tentatively TRBD1 (6 bases). Per the germline V gene, CDR1 is SGHRS and CDR2 is YFSETQ. CDR3 length equals 16 residues. Trimming cost V 0 bases and J 0 bases, with 11 bases left between them. CDR3 amino acids: CASSLATDRSTDTQYF. The DNA of the CDR3 is TGCGCCAGCAGCTTGGCCACGGACAGAAGCACAGATACGCAGTATTTT.

The chain couples TRBV19 to TRBJ2-2, with a weak D call TRBD2 (5 bases). V was shortened by 3 bases and J by 6 bases, with 11 bases between the two germline ends. Germline loops: CDR1 LNHDA, CDR2 SQIVND (reference sequence). The CDR3 is 14 amino acids. The CDR3 protein is CASSIGVPSGELFF. DNA of the CDR3: TGTGCCAGTAGTATCGGGGTCCCCTCCGGGGAGCTGTTTTTT.